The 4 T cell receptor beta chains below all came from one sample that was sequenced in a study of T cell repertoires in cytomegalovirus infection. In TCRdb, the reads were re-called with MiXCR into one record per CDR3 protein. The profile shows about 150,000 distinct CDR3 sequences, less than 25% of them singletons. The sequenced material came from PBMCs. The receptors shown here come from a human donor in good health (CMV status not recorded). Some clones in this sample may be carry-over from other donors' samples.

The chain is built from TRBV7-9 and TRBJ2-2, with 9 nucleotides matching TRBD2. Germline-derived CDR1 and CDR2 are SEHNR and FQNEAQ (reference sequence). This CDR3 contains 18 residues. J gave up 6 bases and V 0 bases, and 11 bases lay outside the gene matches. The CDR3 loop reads CASSLAALAGEEAGELFF. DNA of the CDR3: TGTGCCAGCAGCTTAGCGGCATTAGCGGGAGAGGAGGCCGGGGAGCTGTTTTTT. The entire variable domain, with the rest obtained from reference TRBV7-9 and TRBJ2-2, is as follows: DTGVSQNPRHKITKRGQNVTFRCDPISEHNRLYWYRQTLGQGPEFLTYFQNEAQLEKSRLLSDRFSAERPKGSFSTLEIQRTEQGDSAMYLCASSLAALAGEEAGELFFGEGSRLTVL.

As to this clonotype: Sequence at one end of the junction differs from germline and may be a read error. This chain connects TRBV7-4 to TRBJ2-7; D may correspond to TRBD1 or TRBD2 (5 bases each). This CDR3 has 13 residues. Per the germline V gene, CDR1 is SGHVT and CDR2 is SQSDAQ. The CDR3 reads CVSSRGEFYEQYF. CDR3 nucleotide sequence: TGTGTCAGCAGCCGAGGGGAGTTCTACGAGCAGTACTTC. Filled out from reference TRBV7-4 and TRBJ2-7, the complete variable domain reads GAGVSQSPRYKVAKRGRDVALRCDSISGHVTLYWYRQTLGQGSEVLTYSQSDAQRDKSGRPSGRFSAERPERSVSTLKIQRTEQGDSAVYLCVSSRGEFYEQYFGPGTRLTVT.

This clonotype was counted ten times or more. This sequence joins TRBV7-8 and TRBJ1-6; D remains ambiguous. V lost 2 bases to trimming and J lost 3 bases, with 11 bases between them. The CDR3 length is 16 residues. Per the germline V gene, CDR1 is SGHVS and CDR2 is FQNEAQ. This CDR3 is CASSLLRAGYNSPLHF. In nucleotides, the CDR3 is TGTGCCAGCAGCTTACTAAGGGCAGGCTATAATTCACCCCTCCACTTT.

CDR3 loop: CASSETVMNTGELFF. The CDR3 nucleotides are TGTGCCAGCTCGGAGACAGTGATGAACACCGGGGAGCTGTTTTTT. The chain links TRBV2 to TRBJ2-2; a possible D gene is TRBD1 (5 bases). Germline CDR1 is SNHLY and CDR2 is FYNNEI. The CDR3 runs to 15 residues. Trimming shortened V by 8 bases and J by 1 base, and 14 bases separated the two germline ends.